This is a list of T cell receptor beta chains from one sample in a study of blood T cell repertoires in COVID-19. This table comes from immunoSEQ multiplex PCR, and its TCRdb copy is limited to in-frame clones, with some not included. The profile covers 250,000 to 300,000 clones, with under 90% appearing a single time and around 4.1% taken by the ten largest. Sequencing was carried out using PBMCs or T cells enriched from blood (not recorded which). The source of these receptors is a man between 25 and 39 years old with acute COVID-19. Both conserved end residues are trimmed from each CDR3. Fields, in order: J gene, V gene, CDR3 protein.

J: TRBJ2-1; V: TRBV28; CDR3: ASSRRGANEQF
J: TRBJ1-5; V: TRBV4-3; CDR3: ASSPGVLLSLSGLYSNQPQH
J: TRBJ2-5; V: TRBV11-2; CDR3: ASRHPQETQY
J: TRBJ2-4; V: TRBV5-1; CDR3: ASSAEGRLAKNIQY
J: TRBJ2-5; V: TRBV24-1; CDR3: ATSDPGDDVWTQY
J: TRBJ2-1; V: TRBV5-1; CDR3: ASSLRPPSGGSYNEQF
J: TRBJ1-4; V: TRBV6-5; CDR3: ASGGTGVTNEKLF
J: TRBJ1-1; V: TRBV9; CDR3: ASSVEVTGGWGTEAF
J: TRBJ1-1; V: TRBV19; CDR3: ASRNAGNTEAF
J: TRBJ1-2; V: TRBV19; CDR3: ASQGRGVRWGGYT
J: TRBJ2-2; V: TRBV6-5; CDR3: ASSSHAGGKGELF
J: TRBJ2-2; V: TRBV27; CDR3: ASTNRGGAGTGELF
J: TRBJ2-5; V: TRBV7-3; CDR3: ASSRSSGGQETQY
J: TRBJ1-2; V: TRBV6-6; CDR3: ASTLIRQAVYGYT
J: TRBJ1-2; V: TRBV5-4; CDR3: ASSVDRGDGYT
J: TRBJ2-1; V: TRBV30; CDR3: AWSYGQFSGRNLYNEQF
J: TRBJ2-2; V: TRBV3-1/TRBV3-2; CDR3: ASSQVRGNTGELF
J: TRBJ2-1; V: TRBV4-3; CDR3: ASSQDTRTSAFNEQF
J: TRBJ2-1; V: TRBV9; CDR3: ASSVVRLAENNEQF
J: TRBJ1-2; V: TRBV4-1; CDR3: ASSQEAQGQGTGGYT
J: TRBJ2-2; V: TRBV3-1/TRBV3-2; CDR3: ASSQLTGGWNTGELF
J: TRBJ2-1; V: TRBV5-4; CDR3: ASSLGGSRTPYNEQF
J: TRBJ1-2; V: TRBV6-5; CDR3: ASSHRDGYGYT
J: TRBJ2-1; V: TRBV19; CDR3: ASSDPRGLAGVLGEQF
J: TRBJ1-5; V: TRBV10-3; CDR3: AISEPTGGPNQPQH
J: TRBJ1-2; V: TRBV11-3; CDR3: ASSPGPGGYT
J: TRBJ1-2; V: TRBV27; CDR3: ASSLSWQGEVGYT
J: TRBJ2-2; V: TRBV19; CDR3: ASSMGREPGELF
J: TRBJ1-1; V: TRBV24-1; CDR3: ATSGASNTEAF
J: TRBJ1-5; V: TRBV4-1; CDR3: ASSQEKGQGVRSQH
J: TRBJ1-5; V: TRBV27; CDR3: ASSKDRAGNQPQH
J: TRBJ2-1; V: TRBV7-8; CDR3: ASSFRGGAGEQF
J: TRBJ1-1; V: TRBV7-3; CDR3: ASSKDGGSWDTEAF